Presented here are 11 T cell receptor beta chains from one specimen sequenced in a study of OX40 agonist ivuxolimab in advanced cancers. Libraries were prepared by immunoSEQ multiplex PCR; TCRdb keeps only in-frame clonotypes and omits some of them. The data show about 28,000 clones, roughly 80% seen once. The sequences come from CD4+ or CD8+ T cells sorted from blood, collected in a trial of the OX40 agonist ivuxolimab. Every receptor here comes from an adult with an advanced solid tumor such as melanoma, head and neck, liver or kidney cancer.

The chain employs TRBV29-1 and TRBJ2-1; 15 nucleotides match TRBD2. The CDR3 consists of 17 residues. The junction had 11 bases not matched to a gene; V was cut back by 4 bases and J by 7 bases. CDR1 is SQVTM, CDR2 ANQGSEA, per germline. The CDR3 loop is CSVGGTSGGPLGNEQFF. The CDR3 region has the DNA TGCAGCGTTGGAGGGACTAGCGGGGGGCCCTTAGGTAATGAGCAGTTCTTC.

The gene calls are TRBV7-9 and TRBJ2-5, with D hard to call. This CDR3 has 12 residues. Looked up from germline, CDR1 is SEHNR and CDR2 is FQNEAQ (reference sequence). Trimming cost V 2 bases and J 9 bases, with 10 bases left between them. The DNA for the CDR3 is TGTGCCAGCAGCTTACGACTGCCAGCCCAGTACTTC. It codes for CASSLRLPAQYF.

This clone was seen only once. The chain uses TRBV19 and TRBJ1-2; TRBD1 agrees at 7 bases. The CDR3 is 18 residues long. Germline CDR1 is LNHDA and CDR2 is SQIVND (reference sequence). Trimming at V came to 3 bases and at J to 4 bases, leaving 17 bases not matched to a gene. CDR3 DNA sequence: TGTGCCAGTAGTATGCCCGGGGAGGGGGCCCCTACCTCCTATGGCTACACCTTC. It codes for CASSMPGEGAPTSYGYTF. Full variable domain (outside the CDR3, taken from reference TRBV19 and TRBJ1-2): DGGITQSPKYLFRKEGQNVTLSCEQNLNHDAMYWYRQDPGQGLRLIYYSQIVNDFQKGDIAEGYSVSREKKESFPLTVTSAQKNPTAFYLCASSMPGEGAPTSYGYTFGSGTRLTVV.

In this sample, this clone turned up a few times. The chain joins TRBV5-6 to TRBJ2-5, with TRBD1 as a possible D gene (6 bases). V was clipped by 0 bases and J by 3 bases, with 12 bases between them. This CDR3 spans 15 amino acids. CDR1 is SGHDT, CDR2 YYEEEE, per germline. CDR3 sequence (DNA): TGTGCCAGCAGCTTGGCCCGGACAGCTAAAGAGACCCAGTACTTC. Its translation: CASSLARTAKETQYF. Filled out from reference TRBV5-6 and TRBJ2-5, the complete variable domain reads DAGVTQSPTHLIKTRGQQVTLRCSPKSGHDTVSWYQQALGQGPQFIFQYYEEEERQRGNFPDRFSGHQFPNYSSELNVNALLLGDSALYLCASSLARTAKETQYFGPGTRLLVL.

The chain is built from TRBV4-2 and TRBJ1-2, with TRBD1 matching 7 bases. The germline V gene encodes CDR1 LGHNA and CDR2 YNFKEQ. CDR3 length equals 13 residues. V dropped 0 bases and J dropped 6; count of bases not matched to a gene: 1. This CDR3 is CASSQEGQDGYTF. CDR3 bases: TGTGCCAGCAGCCAAGAAGGACAGGATGGCTACACCTTC.

CDR3 sequence (DNA): TGTGCCAGCAGCCGTGGACTAAATCGTGAGCAGTACTTC. Its translation is CASSRGLNREQYF. V and J are TRBV6-5 and TRBJ2-7, with a possible D match to TRBD2 (6 bases). Germline loops: CDR1 MNHEY, CDR2 SVGAGI. The CDR3 has 13 amino acids. Trimming removed 6 bases at V and 7 bases at J, with 16 bases between.

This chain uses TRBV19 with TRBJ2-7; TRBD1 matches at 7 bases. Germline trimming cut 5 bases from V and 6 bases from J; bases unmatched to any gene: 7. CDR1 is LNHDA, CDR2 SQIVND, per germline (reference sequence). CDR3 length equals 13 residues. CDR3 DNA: TGTGCCAGTAGTCTGTGGACAGGCGGCGAGCAGTACTTC. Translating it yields CASSLWTGGEQYF.

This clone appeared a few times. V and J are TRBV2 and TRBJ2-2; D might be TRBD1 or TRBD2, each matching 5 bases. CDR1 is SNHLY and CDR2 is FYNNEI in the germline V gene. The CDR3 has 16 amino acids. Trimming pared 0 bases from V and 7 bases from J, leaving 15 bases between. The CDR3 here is CASSEAWGTTFGELFF. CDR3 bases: TGTGCCAGCAGTGAAGCTTGGGGGACGACTTTCGGGGAGCTGTTTTTT.

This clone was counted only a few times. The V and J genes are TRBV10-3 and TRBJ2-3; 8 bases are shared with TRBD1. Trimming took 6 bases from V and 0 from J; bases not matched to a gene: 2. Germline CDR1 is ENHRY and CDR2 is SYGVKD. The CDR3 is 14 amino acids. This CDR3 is CAIRGQGSTDTQYF. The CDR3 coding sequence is TGTGCCATCAGAGGACAGGGTAGCACAGATACGCAGTATTTT.

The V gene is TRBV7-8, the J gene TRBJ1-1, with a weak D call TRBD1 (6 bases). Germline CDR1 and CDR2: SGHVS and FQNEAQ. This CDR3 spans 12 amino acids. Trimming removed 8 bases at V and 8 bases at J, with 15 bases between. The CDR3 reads CASSRGGREAFF. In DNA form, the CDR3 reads TGTGCCAGCTCGAGGGGGGGCAGGGAAGCTTTCTTT.

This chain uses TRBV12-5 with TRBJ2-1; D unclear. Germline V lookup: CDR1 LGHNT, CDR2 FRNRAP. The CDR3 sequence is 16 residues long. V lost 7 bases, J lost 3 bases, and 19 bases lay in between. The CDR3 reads CASVPLGSSLYNEQFF. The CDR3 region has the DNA TGTGCTAGTGTCCCCTTAGGGTCGTCTCTCTACAATGAGCAGTTCTTC. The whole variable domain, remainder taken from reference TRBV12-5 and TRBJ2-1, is DARVTQTPRHKVTEMGQEVTMRCQPILGHNTVFWYRQTMMQGLELLAYFRNRAPLDDSGMPKDRFSAEMPDATLATLKIQPSEPRDSAVYFCASVPLGSSLYNEQFFGPGTRLTVL.